The TCR beta chain described here comes from a study of beta chain features in type 1 diabetes. Study-level findings and limits: All four CD4+ subsets of Type 1 diabetes patients contained TCRB CDR3s that were moderately but significantly shorter.

Regarding this clone: Its target is not known.

The CDR3 has 16 amino acids. Per the germline V gene, CDR1 is SEHNR and CDR2 is FQNEAQ (reference sequence). Unmatched junction bases numbered 9, after V lost 5 bases and J lost 1 base. The sequenced template was cDNA made from the entire isolated RNA. Data came from immunoSEQ multiplex PCR; TCRdb stores just in-frame clones and leaves some out. Of around 360,000 clones in the sample, about 12% were seen once. V usage is TRBV7-9 and J usage is TRBJ2-3; 7 positions match TRBD2. The material sequenced was naive CD4+ T cells from blood. The receptor comes from a woman between 18 and 30 years old with type 1 diabetes. The chain's CDR3 is CASSPRERQRTDTQYF. In DNA form, the CDR3 reads TGTGCCAGCAGCCCGCGGGAGCGGCAACGCACAGATACGCAGTATTTT.